Each of the 4 T cell receptor beta chains below was sequenced from the same sample in a study of control samples from healthy donors and cancer patients. The table came from immunoSEQ multiplex PCR; TCRdb's copy has only in-frame clones and leaves some out. The sample lists 250,000 to 300,000 clones, about 80% occurring once. The source material was PBMCs. The receptors here all came from a woman aged 55-70 years with lung cancer.

The J gene is TRBJ2-1, the V gene TRBV19; 10 bases align to TRBD2. Germline CDR1 is LNHDA and CDR2 is SQIVND (reference sequence). The CDR3 totals 19 residues. V lost 7 bases and J lost 4; bases outside the gene matches: 19. CDR3 bases: TGTGCCAGTACCTCCGTGAGCTTTGTTAGCGGGGGGAAATACAATGAGCAGTTCTTC. This sequence encodes CASTSVSFVSGGKYNEQFF.

CDR3: CASSAVEGQPQHF. CDR3 nucleotides: TGTGCCAGCAGCGCTGTGGAGGGTCAGCCCCAGCATTTT. This chain connects TRBV12-3 or TRBV12-4 to TRBJ1-5; the D is unclear. V was pared by 6 bases and J by 6 bases, with 12 bases between. This CDR3 has 13 residues.

In this sample, this clone turned up a few times. V and J are TRBV9 and TRBJ1-6; D not resolved. CDR1 is SGDLS, CDR2 YYNGEE, per germline. The CDR3 sequence is 14 residues long. V lost 0 bases to trimming and J lost 8 bases, with 9 bases between them. The CDR3 region is CASSVGILDSPLHF. The CDR3, as DNA: TGTGCCAGCAGCGTAGGGATTTTGGATTCACCCCTCCACTTT.

This clone was recorded once. The chain uses TRBV9 and TRBJ2-1; D gene uncertain. The germline V gene has CDR1 SGDLS and CDR2 YYNGEE. The V and J ends lost 1 base and 4 bases respectively, with 15 bases between them. This CDR3 contains 16 residues. CDR3 nucleotide sequence: TGTGCCAGCAGCGTACAAGGGTCGCGCCATTACAATGAGCAGTTCTTC. Amino acids: CASSVQGSRHYNEQFF.